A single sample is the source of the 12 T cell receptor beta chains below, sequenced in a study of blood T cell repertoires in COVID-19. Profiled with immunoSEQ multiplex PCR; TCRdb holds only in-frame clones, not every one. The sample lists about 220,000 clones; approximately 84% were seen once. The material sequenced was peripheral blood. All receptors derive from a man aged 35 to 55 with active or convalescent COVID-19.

The chain's CDR3 is CASSFLRATGGSVGGANVLTF. For the CDR3, the DNA is TGTGCCAGCAGCTTTCTCCGAGCCACAGGGGGAAGTGTGGGTGGGGCCAACGTCCTGACTTTC. The V call is TRBV7-6, the J call TRBJ2-6, with 8 nucleotides matching TRBD1. After removal of 3 bases from V and 3 bases from J, the junction contained 19 bases not matched to a gene. The CDR3 extends over 21 amino acids. The V gene's germline CDR1 is SGHVS and CDR2 FNYEAQ.

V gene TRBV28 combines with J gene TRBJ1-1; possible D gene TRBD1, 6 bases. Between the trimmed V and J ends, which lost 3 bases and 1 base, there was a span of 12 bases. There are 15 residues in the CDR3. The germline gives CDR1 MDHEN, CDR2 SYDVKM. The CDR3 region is CASSFDGRGNTEAFF. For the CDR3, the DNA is TGTGCCAGCAGTTTCGATGGCAGGGGGAACACTGAAGCTTTCTTT.

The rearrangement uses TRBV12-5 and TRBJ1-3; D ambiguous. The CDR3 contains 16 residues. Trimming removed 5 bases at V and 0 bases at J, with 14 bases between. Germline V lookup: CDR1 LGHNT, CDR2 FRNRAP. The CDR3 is CASGLDVRASGNTIYF. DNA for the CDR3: TGTGCTAGTGGTCTGGACGTCCGAGCCTCTGGAAACACCATATATTTT.

The CDR3 spells CASSEFRQGGSYNSPLHF. The DNA for the CDR3 is TGTGCCAGCAGCGAATTTCGACAGGGAGGATCCTATAATTCACCCCTCCACTTT. This rearrangement joins TRBV6-1 to TRBJ1-6; 7 positions agree with TRBD1. The germline CDR1 and CDR2 sequences are MNHNS and SASEGT. The CDR3 has 18 residues. Trimming cost V 6 bases and J 1 base; bases outside gene matches: 12.

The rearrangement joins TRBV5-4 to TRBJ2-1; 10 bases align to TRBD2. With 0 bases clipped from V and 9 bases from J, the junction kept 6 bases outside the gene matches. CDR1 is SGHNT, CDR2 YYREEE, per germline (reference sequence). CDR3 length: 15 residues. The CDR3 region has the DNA TGTGCCAGCAGCTTGGAAATAGCGGGAGGCGCTGAGCAGTTCTTC. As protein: CASSLEIAGGAEQFF.

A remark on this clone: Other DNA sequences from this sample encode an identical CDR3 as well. CDR3 coding DNA: TGTGCCAGCTCCCCCGGGACAGACTATGGCTACACCTTC. Amino acid sequence: CASSPGTDYGYTF. V is TRBV27 and J is TRBJ1-2, with 7 positions matching TRBD1. The germline gives CDR1 MNHEY, CDR2 SMNVEV (reference sequence). The CDR3 totals 13 residues. V lost 8 bases, J lost 3 bases, and 6 bases stayed unmatched.

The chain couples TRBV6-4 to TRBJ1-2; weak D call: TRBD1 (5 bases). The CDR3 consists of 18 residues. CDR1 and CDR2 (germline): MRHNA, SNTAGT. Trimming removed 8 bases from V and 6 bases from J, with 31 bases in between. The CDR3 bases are TGTGCCAGCGGCCCAGAAGGGAGGCGCCGGCCAGGGAGGGATGGCTACACCTTC. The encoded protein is CASGPEGRRRPGRDGYTF.

CDR3 DNA sequence: TGTGCCAGCAGTCTCGGGGTTGGCAATCAGCCCCAGCATTTT. Translated, it gives CASSLGVGNQPQHF. The V and J genes are TRBV27 and TRBJ1-5; D not certain. There are 14 residues in the CDR3. Trimming left V 5 bases short and J 2 bases short, with 10 bases between. The germline V gene encodes CDR1 MNHEY and CDR2 SMNVEV (reference sequence).

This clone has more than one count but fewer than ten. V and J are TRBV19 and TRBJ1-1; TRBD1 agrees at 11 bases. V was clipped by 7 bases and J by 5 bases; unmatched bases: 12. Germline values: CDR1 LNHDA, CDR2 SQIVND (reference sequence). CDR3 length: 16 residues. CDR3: CASTSSPGQGVTEAFF. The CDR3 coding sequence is TGTGCCAGTACCTCTTCCCCGGGACAGGGGGTTACTGAAGCTTTCTTT.

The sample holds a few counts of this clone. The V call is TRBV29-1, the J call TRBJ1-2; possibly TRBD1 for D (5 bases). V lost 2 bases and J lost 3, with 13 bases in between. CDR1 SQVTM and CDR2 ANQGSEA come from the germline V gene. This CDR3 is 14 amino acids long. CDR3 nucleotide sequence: TGCAGCGTTGAAAAAGGGGTACAGGACTATGGCTACACCTTC. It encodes CSVEKGVQDYGYTF.

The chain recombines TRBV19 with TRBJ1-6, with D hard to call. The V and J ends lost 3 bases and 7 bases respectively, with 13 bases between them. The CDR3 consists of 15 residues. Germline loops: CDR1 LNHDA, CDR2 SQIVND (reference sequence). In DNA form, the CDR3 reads TGTGCCAGTAGTATTAGCCGGGGTGCCAATTCACCCCTCCACTTT. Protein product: CASSISRGANSPLHF.

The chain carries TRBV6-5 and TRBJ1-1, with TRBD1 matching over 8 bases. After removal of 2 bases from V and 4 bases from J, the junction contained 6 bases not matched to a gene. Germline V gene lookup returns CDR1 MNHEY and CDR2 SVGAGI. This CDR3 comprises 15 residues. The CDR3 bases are TGTGCCAGCAGTTACCAGGGTACAGGGGGCACTGAAGCTTTCTTT. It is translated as CASSYQGTGGTEAFF.